This is a list of T cell receptor beta chains from one sample in a study of human T cells and chemical hapten exposure. TCRdb called the RACE reads again in MiXCR, with one record for every CDR3 protein. Altogether a few hundred thousand distinct CDR3 sequences are present, roughly 4.8% being singletons, with the ten largest covering approximately 2.5%. Specimen: whole blood, collected in connection with sensitization to the hapten diphenylcyclopropenone (DPC). The receptors shown here come from a woman between 45 and 60 years old with alopecia areata. Some clones in this sample may be carry-over from other donors' samples. CDR3s include the opening cysteine and the closing phenylalanine or tryptophan. D genes are given only for firm matches. Clone size is given for some rows only: seen once, a few or many times, or a class if the clone is expanded.

D gene | J gene | V gene | clone size | CDR3 length | CDR3 protein | CDR3 DNA
TRBD2 | TRBJ2-7 | TRBV7-2 | many | 16 | CASSLIAGGWSHEQYF | TGTGCCAGCAGCTTGATAGCGGGAGGCTGGAGCCACGAGCAGTACTTC
TRBD1 | TRBJ1-4 | TRBV5-5 | many | 16 | CASSFSYRGPSEKLFF | TGTGCCAGCAGCTTTTCCTACAGGGGGCCGAGTGAAAAACTGTTTTTT
. | TRBJ2-7 | TRBV20-1 | . | 13 | CSAPGLLNYEQYF | TGCAGTGCTCCCGGTCTCTTAAACTACGAGCAGTACTTC
. | TRBJ2-2 | TRBV24-1 | many | 11 | CATSATGELFF | TGTGCCACCTCGGCCACCGGGGAGCTGTTTTTT
. | TRBJ2-7 | TRBV7-2 | . | 14 | CASSLGGGRDRRYF | TGTGCCAGCAGCTTAGGCGGAGGGCGCGATAGAAGGTACTTC
. | TRBJ2-5 | TRBV7-8 | . | 13 | CASSSDFQETQYF | TGTGCCAGCAGCTCGGACTTCCAAGAGACCCAGTACTTC
. | TRBJ2-7 | TRBV27 | . | 13 | CASSYVGAGEQYF | TGTGCCAGCAGTTATGTGGGGGCGGGTGAGCAGTACTTC
. | TRBJ2-5 | TRBV29-1 | few | 14 | CSVEEGTARETQYF | TGCAGCGTTGAAGAGGGAACAGCAAGAGAAACCCAGTACTTC
. | TRBJ2-6 | TRBV6-5 | . | 18 | CASSYSKHIGSGANVLTF | TGTGCCAGCAGTTACTCGAAGCATATAGGCTCTGGGGCCAACGTCCTGACTTTC
. | TRBJ1-1 | TRBV29-1 | many | 11 | CSVGVNTEAFF | TGCAGCGTAGGGGTCAACACTGAAGCTTTCTTT
. | TRBJ2-2 | TRBV5-4 | few | 14 | CASRIGTNTGELFF | TGTGCCAGCAGGATAGGGACGAACACCGGGGAGCTGTTTTTT
. | TRBJ2-7 | TRBV7-2 | few | 13 | CASSSSVTYEQYF | TGTGCCAGCAGCTCTAGCGTTACCTACGAGCAGTACTTC
TRBD2 | TRBJ2-1 | TRBV29-1 | many | 13 | CSVGTSGAHEQFF | TGCAGCGTGGGGACTAGCGGCGCCCATGAGCAGTTCTTC
TRBD1 | TRBJ2-1 | TRBV3-1 | many | 11 | CASGADREQFF | TGTGCCAGCGGGGCGGACAGGGAGCAGTTCTTC
TRBD2 | TRBJ2-1 | TRBV5-4 | . | 15 | CASSRLADSYNEQFF | TGTGCCAGCAGCAGACTAGCGGACTCCTACAATGAGCAGTTCTTC
. | TRBJ1-6 | TRBV2 | . | 14 | CASGRRGDNSPLHF | TGTGCCAGCGGGCGTAGGGGCGATAATTCACCCCTCCACTTT
TRBD2 | TRBJ2-1 | TRBV7-7 | . | 20 | CASGKFPVLAGGEDYNEQFF | TGTGCCAGCGGCAAATTCCCGGTCCTAGCGGGAGGTGAAGATTACAATGAGCAGTTCTTC
. | TRBJ2-4 | TRBV11-2 | many | 17 | CASSLRALEAAKNIQYF | TGTGCCAGCAGCTTAAGGGCCTTAGAGGCAGCCAAAAACATTCAGTACTTC
. | TRBJ2-1 | TRBV11-2 | . | 14 | CASSLGQYYNEQFF | TGTGCCAGCAGCTTAGGCCAGTATTACAATGAGCAGTTCTTC
. | TRBJ1-1 | TRBV27 | . | 13 | CASKGRMNTEAFF | TGTGCCAGCAAGGGGCGGATGAACACTGAAGCTTTCTTT
. | TRBJ2-7 | TRBV27 | . | 15 | CASSLGRGSLYEQYF | TGTGCCAGCAGTTTGGGCCGCGGGTCCCTCTACGAGCAGTACTTC
. | TRBJ2-7 | TRBV6-1 | few | 15 | CASMRTVFLGNEQYF | TGTGCCAGCATGCGGACGGTTTTCTTGGGTAACGAGCAGTACTTC
. | TRBJ1-6 | TRBV6-1 | many | 15 | CASSEVARTNSPLHF | TGTGCCAGCAGTGAAGTGGCACGGACAAATTCACCCCTCCACTTT
. | TRBJ2-2 | TRBV5-5 | many | 13 | CASSFTVAGELFF | TGTGCCAGCAGCTTTACAGTAGCCGGGGAGCTGTTTTTT
TRBD1 | TRBJ1-2 | TRBV6-2/TRBV6-3 | many | 15 | CASSDRDRSNYGYTF | TGTGCCAGCAGTGACCGGGACAGGAGTAACTATGGCTACACCTTC
TRBD1 | TRBJ1-5 | TRBV11-2 | many | 15 | CASSSDRVSNQPQHF | TGTGCCAGCAGCTCTGACAGGGTCAGCAATCAGCCCCAGCATTTT
TRBD1 | TRBJ1-5 | TRBV28 | many | 15 | CASSSRSGGSQPQHF | TGTGCCAGCAGTTCACGCTCAGGGGGCAGTCAGCCCCAGCATTTT
. | TRBJ2-1 | TRBV12-3/TRBV12-4 | few | 15 | CASRLKGWANNEQFF | TGTGCCAGCAGACTGAAGGGGTGGGCGAACAATGAGCAGTTCTTC
TRBD2 | TRBJ2-2 | TRBV20-1 | few | 15 | CSARKSGERTGELFF | TGCAGTGCTAGAAAGAGCGGGGAGCGCACCGGGGAGCTGTTTTTT
. | TRBJ1-5 | TRBV28 | many | 14 | CASSPMDSNQPQHF | TGTGCCAGCAGTCCAATGGATAGCAATCAGCCCCAGCATTTT
TRBD1 | TRBJ2-1 | TRBV12-3/TRBV12-4 | many | 15 | CASSFPRGPRHEQFF | TGTGCCAGCAGTTTCCCGAGGGGGCCGCGCCATGAGCAGTTCTTC
. | TRBJ1-2 | TRBV29-1 | . | 13 | CSVAANLNYGYTF | TGCAGCGTTGCAGCGAACCTAAACTATGGCTACACCTTC
. | TRBJ2-3 | TRBV7-6 | few | 14 | CASVRGGGTDTQYF | TGTGCCAGCGTGCGGGGAGGTGGCACAGATACGCAGTATTTT
TRBD2 | TRBJ2-2 | TRBV2 | many | 14 | CASRRGERTGELFF | TGTGCCAGCAGGCGGGGGGAGCGCACCGGGGAGCTGTTTTTT
. | TRBJ1-1 | TRBV30 | few | 11 | CAGGRGTEAFF | TGTGCTGGTGGCAGGGGCACTGAAGCTTTCTTT
TRBD1 | TRBJ1-2 | TRBV7-2 | many | 15 | CASSLVLTGASGYTF | TGTGCCAGCAGCTTAGTTTTGACAGGGGCAAGTGGCTACACCTTC
. | TRBJ1-1 | TRBV29-1 | many | 15 | CSVENNVRGGTEAFF | TGCAGCGTTGAAAACAACGTCCGAGGAGGCACTGAAGCTTTCTTT
. | TRBJ2-5 | TRBV29-1 | . | 11 | CSVASEETQYF | TGCAGCGTTGCTAGCGAGGAGACCCAGTACTTC
TRBD2 | TRBJ2-7 | TRBV5-1 | many | 14 | CASSLEGLVVEQYF | TGCGCCAGCAGCTTGGAGGGACTAGTGGTCGAGCAGTACTTC
. | TRBJ1-2 | TRBV12-3/TRBV12-4 | many | 12 | CASSPGSYGYTF | TGTGCCAGCAGTCCAGGGAGTTATGGCTACACCTTC
. | TRBJ1-1 | TRBV5-6 | few | 12 | CASSLGPAEAFF | TGTGCCAGCAGCTTGGGACCAGCGGAAGCTTTCTTT
TRBD1 | TRBJ2-2 | TRBV2 | many | 16 | CASSVGGQANTGELFF | TGTGCCAGCAGTGTAGGAGGACAGGCGAACACCGGGGAGCTGTTTTTT